This T cell receptor beta chain is from a study of control samples from healthy donors and cancer patients. Some clones are missing from TCRdb's copy, which holds only in-frame ones; the method was immunoSEQ multiplex PCR. The sample yields fewer than 500,000 clones, roughly 90% seen once. Trimming took off 1 base at V and 2 bases at J, with 3 bases between the two ends. The CDR3 consists of 13 residues. Germline V gene data show CDR1 as SEHNR and CDR2 as FQNEAQ (reference sequence). The rearrangement joins TRBV7-9 to TRBJ1-3; no definite D call. The TCR sequence derives from a man aged 35 to 55 with head and neck cancer. Sample: PBMCs. The CDR3 region is CASSLDTGNTIYF. The CDR3 nucleotides read TGTGCCAGCAGCTTAGATACTGGAAACACCATATATTTT.